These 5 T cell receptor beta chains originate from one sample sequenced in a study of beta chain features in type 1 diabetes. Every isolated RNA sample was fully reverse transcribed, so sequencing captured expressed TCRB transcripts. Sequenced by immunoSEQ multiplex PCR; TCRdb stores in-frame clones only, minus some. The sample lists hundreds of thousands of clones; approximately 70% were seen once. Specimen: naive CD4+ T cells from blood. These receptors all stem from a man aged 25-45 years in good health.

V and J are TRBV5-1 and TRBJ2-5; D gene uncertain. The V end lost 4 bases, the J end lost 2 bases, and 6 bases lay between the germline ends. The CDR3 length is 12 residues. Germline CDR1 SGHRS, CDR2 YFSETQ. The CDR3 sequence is CASSAGQETQYF. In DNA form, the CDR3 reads TGCGCCAGCAGCGCCGGGCAAGAGACCCAGTACTTC.

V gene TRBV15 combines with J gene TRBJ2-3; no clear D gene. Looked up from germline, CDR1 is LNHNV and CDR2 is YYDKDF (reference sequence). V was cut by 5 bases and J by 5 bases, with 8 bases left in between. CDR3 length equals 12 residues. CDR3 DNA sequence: TGTGCCACCAGCCCCCGCAGAGATACGCAGTATTTT. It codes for CATSPRRDTQYF.

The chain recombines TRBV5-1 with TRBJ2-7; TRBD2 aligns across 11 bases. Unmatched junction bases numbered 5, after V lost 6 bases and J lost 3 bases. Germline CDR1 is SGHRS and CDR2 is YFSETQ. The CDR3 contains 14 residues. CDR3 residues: CASTEGTSGYEQYF. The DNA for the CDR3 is TGCGCCAGCACCGAGGGGACTAGCGGCTACGAGCAGTACTTC. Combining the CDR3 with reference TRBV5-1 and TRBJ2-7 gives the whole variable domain KAGVTQTPRYLIKTRGQQVTLSCSPISGHRSVSWYQQTPGQGLQFLFEYFSETQRNKGNFPGRFSGRQFSNSRSEMNVSTLELGDSALYLCASTEGTSGYEQYFGPGTRLTVT.

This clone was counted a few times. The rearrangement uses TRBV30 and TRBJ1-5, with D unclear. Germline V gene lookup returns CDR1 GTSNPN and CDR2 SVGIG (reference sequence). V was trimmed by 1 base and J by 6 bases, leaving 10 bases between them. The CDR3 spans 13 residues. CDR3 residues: CAWSEASSQPQHF. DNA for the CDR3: TGTGCCTGGAGTGAAGCGTCAAGTCAGCCCCAGCATTTT.

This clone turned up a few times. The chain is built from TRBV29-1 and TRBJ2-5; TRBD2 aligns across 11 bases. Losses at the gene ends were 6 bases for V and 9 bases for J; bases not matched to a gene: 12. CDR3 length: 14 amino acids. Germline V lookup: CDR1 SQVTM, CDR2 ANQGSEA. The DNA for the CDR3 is TGCAGCGTCCTCGGGACTAGCGGACCTGGGTCCCAGTACTTC. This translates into CSVLGTSGPGSQYF. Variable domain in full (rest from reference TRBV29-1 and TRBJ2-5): SAVISQKPSRDICQRGTSLTIQCQVDSQVTMMFWYRQQPGQSLTLIATANQGSEATYESGFVIDKFPISRPNLTFSTLTVSNMSPEDSSIYLCSVLGTSGPGSQYFGPGTRLLVL.